Each of the 11 T cell receptor beta chains below was sequenced from the same sample in a study of T cells in Graves' hyperthyroidism and ophthalmopathy. Authors of the study amplified TCR beta CDR3 regions from RNA transcripts. TCR CDR3 regions were first amplified by RT-PCR with HTBI primers. From the multiplex PCR reads, TCRdb called clonotypes with MiXCR, one entry per CDR3 protein. The table includes approximately 690,000 distinct CDR3 sequences, roughly 20% detected once. Sequenced input: blood. These receptors were taken from a man aged 25 to 45 with Graves' ophthalmopathy.

This clonotype came up many times. The chain combines TRBV7-2 with TRBJ2-3, with D hard to call. The germline CDR1 and CDR2 sequences are SGHTA and FQGNSA. The CDR3 has 12 residues. The germline V and J ends were trimmed by 5 bases and 0 bases, with 3 bases remaining between them. CDR3 loop: CASSRSTDTQYF. As DNA, the CDR3 is TGTGCCAGCAGCCGTAGCACAGATACGCAGTATTTT.

This clonotype was observed at least ten times. V is TRBV28 and J is TRBJ2-4; TRBD1 matches at 8 bases. Per germline, CDR1 MDHEN and CDR2 SYDVKM. The CDR3 spans 15 residues. The J segment lost 3 bases and the V segment lost 5 bases, leaving 6 bases of the junction unmatched. CDR3 residues: CASSANRGSKNIQYF. The CDR3 nucleotides are TGTGCCAGCAGTGCGAACAGGGGGAGCAAAAACATTCAGTACTTC.

The rearrangement uses TRBV6-1 and TRBJ2-1, with D possibly matching TRBD1 (7 bases). The germline gives CDR1 MNHNS, CDR2 SASEGT. CDR3 length: 18 amino acids. V dropped 3 bases and J dropped 0 bases, with 18 bases sitting between them. CDR3 DNA sequence: TGTGCCAGCAGTGACCTTAACCAGGGGGGTGGCTCCTACAATGAGCAGTTCTTC. Protein product: CASSDLNQGGGSYNEQFF.

The chain couples TRBV2 to TRBJ1-2; D gene ambiguous. V lost 3 bases and J 8 bases, leaving 19 bases between the germline ends. Germline V gives CDR1 SNHLY, CDR2 FYNNEI. This CDR3 is 15 amino acids long. The CDR3 protein is CASSDRRGGLEGYTF. The CDR3 DNA reads TGTGCCAGCAGTGACCGCAGAGGCGGGCTGGAGGGCTACACCTTC.

This clonotype was recorded a few times. V gene TRBV20-1 combines with J gene TRBJ2-1; TRBD2 aligns across 9 bases. J was trimmed by 7 bases and V by 5 bases; bases with no gene match: 6. The CDR3 has 13 amino acids. Germline V lookup: CDR1 DFQATT, CDR2 SNEGSKA (reference sequence). The CDR3 protein is CSARRLAANEQFF. CDR3 sequence (DNA): TGCAGTGCTCGCCGACTAGCGGCTAATGAGCAGTTCTTC.

A single count supports this clonotype. A read error is possible here, since a much larger clone lies one base away. The chain is built from TRBV24-1 and TRBJ2-5; the match to TRBD1 covers 8 bases. The CDR3 covers 15 residues. The junction had 5 bases not matched to a gene; V was cut back by 2 bases and J by 4 bases. Germline assignment: CDR1 KGHDR and CDR2 SFDVKD. CDR3 DNA: TGTGCCACCAGTGATTCGGGACAGGCTAGAGAGACCCAGTACTTC. As protein: CATSDSGQARETQYF.

The rearrangement joins TRBV19 to TRBJ2-5, with D perhaps matching TRBD2 (6 bases). Germline V lookup: CDR1 LNHDA, CDR2 SQIVND (reference sequence). The germline V and J ends were trimmed by 1 base and 1 base, with 10 bases remaining between them. This CDR3 is 15 amino acids long. The CDR3 region has the DNA TGTGCCAGTAGTATAGCCCGGACTACCCAAGAGACCCAGTACTTC. It translates to CASSIARTTQETQYF.

This clonotype was detected ten times or more. The chain carries TRBV7-6 and TRBJ2-2, with D perhaps matching TRBD2 (6 bases). The CDR3 contains 16 residues. The germline gives CDR1 SGHVS, CDR2 FNYEAQ. Trimming left V 3 bases short and J 0 bases short, with 11 bases between. In DNA, the CDR3 is TGTGCCAGCAGCTTTGAGGCTAGCGCGAACACCGGGGAGCTGTTTTTT. It encodes CASSFEASANTGELFF.

This chain connects TRBV6-5 to TRBJ2-2, with 13 positions matching TRBD2. The V and J ends lost 4 bases and 6 bases, in that order; junction bases with no gene match: 2. The CDR3 is 15 amino acids. Germline values: CDR1 MNHEY, CDR2 SVGAGI. This CDR3 reads CASSWTSGSPGELFF. As DNA, the CDR3 is TGTGCCAGCAGTTGGACTAGCGGGAGTCCCGGGGAGCTGTTTTTT.

This clonotype was recorded many times. The V gene is TRBV3-1, the J gene TRBJ2-3; possible D gene TRBD2, 5 bases. The length of the CDR3 is 15 residues. V was cut by 3 bases and J by 4 bases, with 14 bases left in between. Germline values: CDR1 LGHDT, CDR2 YNNKEL (reference sequence). CDR3 coding DNA: TGTGCCAGCAGCCAGACTGGAATCGGGGCAGATACGCAGTATTTT. This translates into CASSQTGIGADTQYF.

The chain employs TRBV4-2 and TRBJ2-2; 7 positions agree with TRBD2. With V trimmed by 1 base and J by 9 bases, 11 bases remained unmatched. The CDR3 totals 16 residues. CDR1 is LGHNA, CDR2 YNFKEQ, per germline. The CDR3 is CASSQAPPSGDRELFF. In DNA form, the CDR3 reads TGTGCCAGCAGCCAAGCGCCCCCTAGCGGAGACCGGGAGCTGTTTTTT.